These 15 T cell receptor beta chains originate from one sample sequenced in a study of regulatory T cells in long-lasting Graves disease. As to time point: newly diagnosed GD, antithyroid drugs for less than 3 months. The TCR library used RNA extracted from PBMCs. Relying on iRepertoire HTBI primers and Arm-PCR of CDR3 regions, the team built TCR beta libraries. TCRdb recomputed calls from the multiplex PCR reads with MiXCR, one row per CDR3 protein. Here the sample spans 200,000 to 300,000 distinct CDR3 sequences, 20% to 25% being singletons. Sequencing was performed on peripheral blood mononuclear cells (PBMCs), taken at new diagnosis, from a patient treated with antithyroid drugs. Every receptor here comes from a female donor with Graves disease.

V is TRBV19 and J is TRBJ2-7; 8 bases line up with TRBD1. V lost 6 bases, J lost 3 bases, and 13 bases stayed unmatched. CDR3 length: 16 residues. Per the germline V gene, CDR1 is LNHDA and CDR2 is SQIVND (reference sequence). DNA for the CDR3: TGTGCCAGTAGCAATCGGGGGACAGGACGTCGCTACGAGCAGTACTTC. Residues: CASSNRGTGRRYEQYF.

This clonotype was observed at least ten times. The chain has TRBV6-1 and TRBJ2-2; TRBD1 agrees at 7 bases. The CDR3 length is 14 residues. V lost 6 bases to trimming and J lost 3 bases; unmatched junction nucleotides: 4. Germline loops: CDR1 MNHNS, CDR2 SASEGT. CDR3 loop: CASRQGTDTGELFF. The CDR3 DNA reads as TGTGCCAGCAGACAGGGGACAGACACCGGGGAGCTGTTTTTT.

Written as DNA, the CDR3 is TGTGCCAGCAACGAACAGGGAATAAATCAGCCCCAGCATTTT. Translated: CASNEQGINQPQHF. The chain combines TRBV6-1 with TRBJ1-5; tentative D call: TRBD1 (6 bases). The V gene's germline CDR1 is MNHNS and CDR2 SASEGT. Trimming stripped 7 bases from V and 4 bases from J, with 14 bases between. This CDR3 is built from 14 residues.

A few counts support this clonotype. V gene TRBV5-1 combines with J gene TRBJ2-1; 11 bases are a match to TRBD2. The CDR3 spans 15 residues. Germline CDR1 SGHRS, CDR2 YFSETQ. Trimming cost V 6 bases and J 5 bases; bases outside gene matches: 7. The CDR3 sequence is CASISPLAGDNEQFF. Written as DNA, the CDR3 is TGCGCCAGCATCTCCCCACTAGCGGGAGACAATGAGCAGTTCTTC.

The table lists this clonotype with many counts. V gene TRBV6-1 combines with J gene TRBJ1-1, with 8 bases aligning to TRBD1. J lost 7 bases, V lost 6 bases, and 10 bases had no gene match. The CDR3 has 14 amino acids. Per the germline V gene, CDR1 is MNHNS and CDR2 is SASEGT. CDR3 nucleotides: TGTGCCAGCAGCAATTCAGGGGGCAGGGGTGAAGCTTTCTTT. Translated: CASSNSGGRGEAFF.

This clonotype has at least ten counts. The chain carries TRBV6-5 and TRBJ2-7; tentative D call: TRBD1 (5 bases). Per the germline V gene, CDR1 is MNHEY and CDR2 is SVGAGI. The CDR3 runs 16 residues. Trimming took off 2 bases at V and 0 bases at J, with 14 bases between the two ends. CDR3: CASSYQSGINSYEQYF. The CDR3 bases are TGTGCCAGCAGTTACCAGTCAGGGATTAACTCCTACGAGCAGTACTTC.

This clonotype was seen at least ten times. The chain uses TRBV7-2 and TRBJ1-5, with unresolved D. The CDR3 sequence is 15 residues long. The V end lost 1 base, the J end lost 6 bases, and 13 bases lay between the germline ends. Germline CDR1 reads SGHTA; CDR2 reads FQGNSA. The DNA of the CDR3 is TGTGCCAGCAGCTTAGTGGGAATAGTGACTCAGCCCCAGCATTTT. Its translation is CASSLVGIVTQPQHF.

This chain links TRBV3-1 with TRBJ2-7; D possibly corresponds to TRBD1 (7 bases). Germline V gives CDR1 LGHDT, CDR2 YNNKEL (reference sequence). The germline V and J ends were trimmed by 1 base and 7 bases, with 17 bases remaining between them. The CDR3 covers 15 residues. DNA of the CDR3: TGTGCCAGCAGCCAAGGGATCAGGGGGGCCGGGGAGCAGTACTTC. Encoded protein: CASSQGIRGAGEQYF.

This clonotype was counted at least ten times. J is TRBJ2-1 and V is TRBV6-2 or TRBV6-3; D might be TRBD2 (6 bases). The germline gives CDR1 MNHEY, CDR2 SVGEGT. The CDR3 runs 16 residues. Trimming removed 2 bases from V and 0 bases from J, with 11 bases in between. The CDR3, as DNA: TGTGCCAGCAGTTACCGAGGAGGGAGCTCCTACAATGAGCAGTTCTTC. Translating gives CASSYRGGSSYNEQFF.

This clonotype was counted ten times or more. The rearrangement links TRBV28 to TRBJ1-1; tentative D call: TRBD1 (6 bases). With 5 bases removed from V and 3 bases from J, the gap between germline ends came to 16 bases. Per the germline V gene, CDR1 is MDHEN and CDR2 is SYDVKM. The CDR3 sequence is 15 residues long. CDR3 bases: TGTGCCAGCAGTCGAAGCTCGGGGGCATACACTGAAGCTTTCTTT. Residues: CASSRSSGAYTEAFF.

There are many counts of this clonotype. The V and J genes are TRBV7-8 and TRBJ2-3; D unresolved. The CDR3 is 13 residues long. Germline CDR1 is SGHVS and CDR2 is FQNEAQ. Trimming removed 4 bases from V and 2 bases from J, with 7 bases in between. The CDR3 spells CASSSYTTDTQYF. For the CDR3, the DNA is TGTGCCAGCAGCTCCTACACCACAGATACGCAGTATTTT.

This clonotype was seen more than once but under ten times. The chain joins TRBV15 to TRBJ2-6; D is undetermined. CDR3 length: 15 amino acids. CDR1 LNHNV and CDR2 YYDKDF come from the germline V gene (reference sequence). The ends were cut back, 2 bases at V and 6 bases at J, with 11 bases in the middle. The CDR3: CATSRRAAEANVLTF. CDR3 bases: TGTGCCACCAGCAGAAGGGCGGCTGAGGCCAACGTCCTGACTTTC.

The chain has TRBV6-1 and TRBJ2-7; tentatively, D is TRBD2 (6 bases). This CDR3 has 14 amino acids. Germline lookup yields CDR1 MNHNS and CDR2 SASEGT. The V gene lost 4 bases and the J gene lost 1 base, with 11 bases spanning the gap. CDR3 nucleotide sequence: TGTGCCAGCAGTGCCCAGGGAGGATCCTACGAGCAGTACTTC. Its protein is CASSAQGGSYEQYF.

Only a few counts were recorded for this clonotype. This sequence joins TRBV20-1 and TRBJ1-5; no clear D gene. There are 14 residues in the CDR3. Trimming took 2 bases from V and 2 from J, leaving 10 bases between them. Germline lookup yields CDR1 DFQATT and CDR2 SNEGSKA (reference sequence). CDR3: CSARSPARNQPQHF. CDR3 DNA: TGCAGTGCTAGATCACCAGCCCGCAATCAGCCCCAGCATTTT.

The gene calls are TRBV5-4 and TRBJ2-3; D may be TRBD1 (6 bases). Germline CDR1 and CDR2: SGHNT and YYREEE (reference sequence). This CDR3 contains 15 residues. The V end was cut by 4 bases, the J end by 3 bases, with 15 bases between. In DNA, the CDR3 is TGTGCCAGCAGCCCCACGGCAGGGGAGACAGATACGCAGTATTTT. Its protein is CASSPTAGETDTQYF.